The T cell receptor (beta chain) described here comes from a study of blood T cell repertoires in COVID-19. The germline V and J ends were trimmed by 5 bases and 3 bases, with 14 bases remaining between them. Germline-derived CDR1 and CDR2 are SNHLY and FYNNEI. The CDR3 totals 15 residues. Only in-frame clones appear in the TCRdb table, and some are missing; sequencing was by immunoSEQ multiplex PCR. The sample records 100,000 to 150,000 clones, roughly four fifths being singletons. The sequenced material came from peripheral blood. This chain links TRBV2 with TRBJ1-5, with unresolved D. The TCR sequence derives from a man between 60 and 75 years old with acute or convalescent COVID-19. CDR3 sequence reads: CASSRRQVINQPQHF. The DNA of the CDR3 is TGTGCCAGCAGTCGCAGACAAGTTATCAATCAGCCCCAGCATTTT. The entire variable domain, with the rest obtained from reference TRBV2 and TRBJ1-5, is as follows: EPEVTQTPSHQVTQMGQEVILRCVPISNHLYFYWYRQILGQKVEFLVSFYNNEISEKSEIFDDQFSVERPDGSNFTLKIRSTKLEDSAMYFCASSRRQVINQPQHFGDGTRLSIL.